The rows below give T cell receptor beta chains drawn from one sample of a study of CD8+ T cells in alopecia areata. Here immunoSEQ multiplex PCR was the method, and the copy in TCRdb shows in-frame clones only, minus some. The sample records some 220,000 clones, about 58% being singletons. The input for sequencing was CD4+ T cells sorted from blood, taken at week 4, from a patient treated with tofacitinib. The receptors were gathered from a human donor with alopecia areata. CDR3s include the opening cysteine and the closing phenylalanine or tryptophan. The order of the fields is J gene, V gene, clone size, D gene, CDR3 protein, CDR3 DNA. D genes are given only for firm matches. Clone size is given for some rows only: seen once, a few or many times, or a class if the clone is expanded.

>TRBJ1-1|TRBV5-6|once|TRBD1
CASSLVSDRGPTEAFF
TGTGCCAGCAGCTTGGTATCGGACAGGGGGCCGACTGAAGCTTTCTTT
>TRBJ1-1|TRBV6-6|NA|NA
CASRSFQGKAFF
TGTGCCAGCAGATCTTTCCAGGGTAAGGCTTTCTTT
>TRBJ1-1|TRBV30|NA|NA
CTWSSRYTEAFF
TGTACCTGGAGTAGTAGGTACACTGAAGCTTTCTTT
>TRBJ2-7|TRBV29-1|NA|TRBD1
CSARTGQEQYF
TGCAGCGCTCGGACAGGGCAAGAGCAGTACTTC
>TRBJ2-1|TRBV15|NA|TRBD1
CATSAESSQGNEQFF
TGTGCCACCAGCGCAGAATCATCACAGGGGAATGAGCAGTTCTTC
>TRBJ1-1|TRBV2|once|NA
CASKGGLGNSQNTEAFF
TGTGCCAGCAAGGGGGGTTTGGGGAATTCCCAGAACACTGAAGCTTTCTTT
>TRBJ2-7|TRBV29-1|NA|TRBD1
CSVAGTGGTYEQYF
TGCAGCGTTGCCGGGACAGGAGGGACCTACGAGCAGTACTTC
>TRBJ2-7|TRBV29-1|NA|NA
CSVVVGSGIYEQYF
TGCAGCGTCGTAGTGGGAAGTGGGATCTACGAGCAGTACTTC
>TRBJ2-7|TRBV29-1|NA|NA
CSVAGEVAYEQYF
TGCAGCGTTGCGGGGGAAGTGGCCTACGAGCAGTACTTC
>TRBJ2-1|TRBV7-2|few|TRBD2
CASSGGGSSNEQFF
TGTGCCAGCAGCGGCGGGGGTAGCTCGAATGAGCAGTTCTTC
>TRBJ2-1|TRBV4-3|NA|NA
CASSQEGRPYNEQFF
TGCGCCAGCAGCCAAGAGGGGAGGCCGTACAATGAGCAGTTCTTC
>TRBJ2-7|TRBV10-1|NA|NA
CASSENRYEQYF
TGCGCCAGCAGTGAGAACCGATACGAGCAGTACTTC
>TRBJ1-6|TRBV7-9|NA|NA
CASSLGRGNSPLHF
TGTGCCAGCAGCTTAGGCAGGGGTAATTCACCCCTCCACTTT
>TRBJ2-1|TRBV7-2|NA|NA
CASSLVVAVSYNEQFF
TGTGCCAGCAGCTTAGTGGTTGCGGTTTCCTACAATGAGCAGTTCTTC
>TRBJ2-2|TRBV27|NA|NA
CASIDRSNTGELFF
TGTGCCAGCATTGACAGATCGAACACCGGGGAGCTGTTTTTT
>TRBJ1-6|TRBV9|few|NA
CASSSWNGGVGNSPLHF
TGTGCCAGCAGCTCATGGAATGGGGGAGTAGGTAATTCACCCCTCCACTTT
>TRBJ2-7|TRBV29-1|NA|TRBD1
CSAGQDTYEQYF
TGCAGCGCGGGACAGGATACCTACGAGCAGTACTTC
>TRBJ1-2|TRBV27|NA|NA
CASSRGNYGYTF
TGTGCCAGCAGTAGAGGGAACTATGGCTACACCTTC
>TRBJ2-7|TRBV5-1|NA|NA
CASSLAPGTIYEQYF
TGCGCCAGCAGCTTAGCCCCAGGGACGATCTACGAGCAGTACTTC
>TRBJ2-3|TRBV12-5|few|TRBD2
CASGLDPAGRITF
TGTGCTAGTGGTTTGGACCCAGCGGGGAGGATAACTTTT
>TRBJ2-2|TRBV9|NA|TRBD2
CASSVSGEGTGELFF
TGTGCCAGCAGCGTTAGCGGGGAGGGCACCGGGGAGCTGTTTTTT
>TRBJ1-1|TRBV2|NA|NA
CASNVDTEAFF
TGTGCCAGCAATGTGGACACTGAAGCTTTCTTT
>TRBJ1-6|TRBV5-1|NA|NA
CASSPDHSPLHF
TGCGCCAGCAGCCCGGACCATTCACCCCTCCACTTT
>TRBJ2-2|TRBV29-1|NA|NA
CSVETRENTGELFF
TGCAGCGTCGAGACCCGGGAGAACACCGGGGAGCTGTTTTTT
>TRBJ2-7|TRBV7-6|NA|TRBD1
CASSLTTGISYEQYF
TGTGCCAGCAGCTTGACGACAGGGATCTCCTACGAGCAGTACTTC
>TRBJ2-7|TRBV9|few|TRBD1
CASSVGTGLTYEQYF
TGTGCCAGCAGCGTAGGGACAGGCCTAACTTACGAGCAGTACTTC
>TRBJ2-7|TRBV7-8|NA|TRBD1
CASSNTRRRQGAYEQYF
TGTGCCAGCAGCAATACTCGCCGGAGACAGGGGGCCTACGAGCAGTACTTC
>TRBJ1-1|TRBV7-9|few|NA
CASSQGRANTEAFF
TGTGCCAGCAGCCAGGGACGTGCAAACACTGAAGCTTTCTTT
>TRBJ1-5|TRBV1|NA|NA
CTSSQEWQKNQPQHF
TGCACCAGCAGCCAAGAATGGCAGAAAAATCAGCCCCAGCATTTT
>TRBJ2-2|TRBV5-1|NA|TRBD1
CASSQSTGAGELFF
TGCGCCAGCAGCCAATCAACAGGGGCCGGGGAGCTGTTTTTT
>TRBJ1-1|TRBV29-1|NA|NA
CSVDRAGPNTEAFF
TGCAGCGTTGATCGAGCAGGGCCGAACACTGAAGCTTTCTTT
>TRBJ1-2|TRBV29-1|NA|NA
CSVVTRTPLRSYGYTF
TGCAGCGTTGTAACTAGGACACCTCTAAGAAGCTATGGCTACACCTTC
>TRBJ2-3|TRBV25-1|NA|TRBD1
CASSPGQGTDTQYF
TGTGCCAGTTCTCCGGGACAGGGGACAGATACGCAGTATTTT
>TRBJ2-7|TRBV29-1|NA|NA
CSVGMTGAGEQYF
TGCAGCGTGGGCATGACGGGGGCTGGAGAGCAGTACTTC
>TRBJ1-1|TRBV29-1|NA|TRBD1
CSVTTGTGKVTEAFF
TGCAGCGTTACCACCGGGACAGGGAAGGTCACTGAAGCTTTCTTT
>TRBJ2-7|TRBV7-2|NA|NA
CASSSDPATYEQYF
TGTGCCAGCAGCTCGGACCCGGCGACCTACGAGCAGTACTTC
>TRBJ1-1|TRBV9|NA|TRBD1
CASSEGGYTEAFF
TGTGCCAGCAGCGAAGGGGGCTACACTGAAGCTTTCTTT
>TRBJ2-7|TRBV7-2|few|TRBD1
CASSLGQGAVYEQYF
TGTGCCAGCAGCCTCGGACAGGGGGCCGTATACGAGCAGTACTTC
>TRBJ2-3|TRBV6-5|NA|NA
CASSYSRYATQYF
TGTGCCAGCAGTTACTCGCGCTATGCTACGCAGTATTTT
>TRBJ2-5|TRBV5-1|NA|NA
CASSLDLSETQYF
TGCGCCAGCAGCTTGGATCTATCAGAGACCCAGTACTTC
>TRBJ2-1|TRBV2|NA|TRBD1
CASSLTRQGGQFF
TGTGCCAGCAGCCTCACTCGACAGGGGGGGCAGTTCTTC
>TRBJ2-3|TRBV2|NA|NA
CASSFEPDTQYF
TGTGCCAGCAGTTTCGAACCAGATACGCAGTATTTT
>TRBJ2-7|TRBV11-2|few|TRBD1
CASSSPGTGFYEQYF
TGTGCCAGCAGCTCACCCGGGACAGGGTTTTACGAGCAGTACTTC